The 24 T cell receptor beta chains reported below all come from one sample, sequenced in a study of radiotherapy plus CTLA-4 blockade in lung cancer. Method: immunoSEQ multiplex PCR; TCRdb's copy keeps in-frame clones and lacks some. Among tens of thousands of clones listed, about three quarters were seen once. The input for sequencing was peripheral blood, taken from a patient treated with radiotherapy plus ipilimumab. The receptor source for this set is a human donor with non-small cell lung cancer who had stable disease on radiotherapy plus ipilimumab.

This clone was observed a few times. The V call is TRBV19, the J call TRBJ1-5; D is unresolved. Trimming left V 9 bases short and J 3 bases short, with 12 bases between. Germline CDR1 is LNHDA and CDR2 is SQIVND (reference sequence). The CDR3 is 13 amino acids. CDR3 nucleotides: TGTGCCAGCATGGACGGAGTCAATCAGCCCCAGCATTTT. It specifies CASMDGVNQPQHF.

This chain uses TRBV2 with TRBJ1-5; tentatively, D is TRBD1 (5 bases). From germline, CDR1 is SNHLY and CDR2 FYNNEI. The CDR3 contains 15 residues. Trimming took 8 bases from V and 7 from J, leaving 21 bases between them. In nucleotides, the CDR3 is TGTGCCAGCGCCAGGGAGGACTCGGGGACGCAGCCCCAGCATTTT. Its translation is CASAREDSGTQPQHF.

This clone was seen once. CDR3 sequence (DNA): TGCAGCGTTGATATCTCTGGAAACACCATATATTTT. Encoded protein: CSVDISGNTIYF. This chain links TRBV29-1 with TRBJ1-3; no definite D call. The CDR3 loop spans 12 amino acids. Trimming removed 3 bases from V and 0 bases from J, with 3 bases in between. CDR1 and CDR2 from the germline V gene are SQVTM and ANQGSEA.

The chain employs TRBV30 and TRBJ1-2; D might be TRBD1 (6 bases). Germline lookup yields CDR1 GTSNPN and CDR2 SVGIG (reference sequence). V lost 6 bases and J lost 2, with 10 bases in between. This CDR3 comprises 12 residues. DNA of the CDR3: TGTGCCTGCCTAACAGGGAACTATGGCTACACCTTC. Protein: CACLTGNYGYTF.

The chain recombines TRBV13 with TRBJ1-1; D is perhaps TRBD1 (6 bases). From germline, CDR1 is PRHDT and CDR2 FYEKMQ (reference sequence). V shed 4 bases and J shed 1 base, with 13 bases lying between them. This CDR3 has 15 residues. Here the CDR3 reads CASSSGSGQNTEAFF. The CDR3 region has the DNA TGTGCCAGCAGCTCAGGGTCGGGACAGAACACTGAAGCTTTCTTT.

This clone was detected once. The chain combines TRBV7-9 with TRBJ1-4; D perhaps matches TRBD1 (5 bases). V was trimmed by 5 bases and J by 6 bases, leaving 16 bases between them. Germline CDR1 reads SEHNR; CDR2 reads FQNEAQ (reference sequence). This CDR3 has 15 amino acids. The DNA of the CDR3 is TGTGCCAGCAGCCAATCCCGGGACCCACATGAAAAACTGTTTTTT. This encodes CASSQSRDPHEKLFF.

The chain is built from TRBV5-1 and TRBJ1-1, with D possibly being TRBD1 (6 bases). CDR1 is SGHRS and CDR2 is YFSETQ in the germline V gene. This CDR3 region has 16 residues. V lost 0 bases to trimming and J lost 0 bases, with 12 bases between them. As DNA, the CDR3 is TGCGCCAGCAGCTTGGGGGTAGGACAGATGAACACTGAAGCTTTCTTT. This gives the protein CASSLGVGQMNTEAFF.

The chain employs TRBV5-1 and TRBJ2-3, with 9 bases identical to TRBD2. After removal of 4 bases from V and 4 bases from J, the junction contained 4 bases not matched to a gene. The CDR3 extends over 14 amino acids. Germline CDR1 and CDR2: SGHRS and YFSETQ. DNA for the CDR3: TGCGCCAGCAGCCTTAGCGGGGGAGCAGATACGCAGTATTTT. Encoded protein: CASSLSGGADTQYF.

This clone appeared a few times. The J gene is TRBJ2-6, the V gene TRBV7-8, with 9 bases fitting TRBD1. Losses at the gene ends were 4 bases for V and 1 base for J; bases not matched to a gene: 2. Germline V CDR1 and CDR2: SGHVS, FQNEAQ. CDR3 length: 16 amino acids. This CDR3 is CASSYRGRSGANVLTF. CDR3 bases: TGTGCCAGCAGCTACAGGGGGCGGTCTGGGGCCAACGTCCTGACTTTC.

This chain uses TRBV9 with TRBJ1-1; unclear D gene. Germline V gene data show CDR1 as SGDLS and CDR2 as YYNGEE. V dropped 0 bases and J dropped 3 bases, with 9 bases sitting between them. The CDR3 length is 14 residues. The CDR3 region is CASSVAPEHTEAFF. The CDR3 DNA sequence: TGTGCCAGCAGCGTAGCTCCAGAACACACTGAAGCTTTCTTT.

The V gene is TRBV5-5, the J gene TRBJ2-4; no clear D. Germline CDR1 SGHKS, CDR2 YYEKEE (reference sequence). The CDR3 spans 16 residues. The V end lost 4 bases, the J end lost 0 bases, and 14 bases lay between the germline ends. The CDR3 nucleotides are TGTGCCAGCAGCCAGTATATCTCCCTAGCCAAAAACATTCAGTACTTC. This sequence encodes CASSQYISLAKNIQYF.

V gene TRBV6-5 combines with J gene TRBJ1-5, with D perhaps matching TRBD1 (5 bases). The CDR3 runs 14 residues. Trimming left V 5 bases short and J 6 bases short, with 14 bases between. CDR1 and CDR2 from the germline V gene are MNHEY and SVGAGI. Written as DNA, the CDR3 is TGTGCCAGCAGTGAACGGTTGGGGGGTCAGCCCCAGCATTTT. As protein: CASSERLGGQPQHF.

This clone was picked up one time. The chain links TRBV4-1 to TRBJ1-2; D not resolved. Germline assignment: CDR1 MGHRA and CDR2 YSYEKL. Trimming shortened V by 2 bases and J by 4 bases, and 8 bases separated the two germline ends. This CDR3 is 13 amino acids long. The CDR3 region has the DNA TGCGCCAGCAGCCAAAGGGATTTCTATGGCTACACCTTC. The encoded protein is CASSQRDFYGYTF.

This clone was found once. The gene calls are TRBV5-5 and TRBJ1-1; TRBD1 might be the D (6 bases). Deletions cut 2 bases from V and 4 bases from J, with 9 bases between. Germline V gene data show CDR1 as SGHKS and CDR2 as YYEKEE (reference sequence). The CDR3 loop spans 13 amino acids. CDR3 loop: CASSLGGTTEAFF. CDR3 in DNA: TGTGCCAGCAGCTTAGGGGGGACCACTGAAGCTTTCTTT.

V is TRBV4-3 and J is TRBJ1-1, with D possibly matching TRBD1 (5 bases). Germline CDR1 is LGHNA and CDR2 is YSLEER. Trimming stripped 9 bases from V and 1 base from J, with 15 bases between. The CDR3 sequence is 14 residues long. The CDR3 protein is CASRKSGQNTEAFF. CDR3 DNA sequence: TGCGCCAGTAGGAAATCCGGACAGAACACTGAAGCTTTCTTT.

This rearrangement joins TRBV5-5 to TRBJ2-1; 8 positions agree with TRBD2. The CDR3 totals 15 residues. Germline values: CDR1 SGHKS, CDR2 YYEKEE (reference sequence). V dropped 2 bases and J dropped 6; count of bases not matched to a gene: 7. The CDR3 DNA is TGTGCCAGCAGCTTTACTAGCGGCTCTCTCAATGAGCAGTTCTTC. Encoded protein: CASSFTSGSLNEQFF.

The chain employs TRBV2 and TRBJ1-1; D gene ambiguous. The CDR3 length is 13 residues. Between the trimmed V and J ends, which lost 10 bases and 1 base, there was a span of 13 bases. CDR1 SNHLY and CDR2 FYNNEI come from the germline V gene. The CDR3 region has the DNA TGTGCCACCACTGAGTTCGGGAACACTGAAGCTTTCTTT. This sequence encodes CATTEFGNTEAFF.

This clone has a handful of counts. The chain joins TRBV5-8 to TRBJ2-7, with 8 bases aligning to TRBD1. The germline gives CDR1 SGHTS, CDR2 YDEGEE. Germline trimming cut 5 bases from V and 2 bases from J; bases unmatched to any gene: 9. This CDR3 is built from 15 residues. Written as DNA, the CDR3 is TGTGCCAGCAGTTTGATAGGACAGGGTGCCTACGAGCAGTACTTC. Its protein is CASSLIGQGAYEQYF.

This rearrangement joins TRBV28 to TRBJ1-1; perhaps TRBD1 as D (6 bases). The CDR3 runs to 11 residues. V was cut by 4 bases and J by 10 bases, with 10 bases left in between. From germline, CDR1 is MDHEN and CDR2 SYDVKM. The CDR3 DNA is TGTGCCAGCAGTTACAGGGTCGGAGCTTTCTTT. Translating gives CASSYRVGAFF.

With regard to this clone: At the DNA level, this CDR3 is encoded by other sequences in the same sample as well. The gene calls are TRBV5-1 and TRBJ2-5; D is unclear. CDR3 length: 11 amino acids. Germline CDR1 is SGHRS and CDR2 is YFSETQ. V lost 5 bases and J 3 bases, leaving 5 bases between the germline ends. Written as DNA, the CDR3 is TGCGCCAGCAGTTTAAAAGAGACCCAGTACTTC. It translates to CASSLKETQYF. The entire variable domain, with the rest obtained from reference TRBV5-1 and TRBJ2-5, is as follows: KAGVTQTPRYLIKTRGQQVTLSCSPISGHRSVSWYQQTPGQGLQFLFEYFSETQRNKGNFPGRFSGRQFSNSRSEMNVSTLELGDSALYLCASSLKETQYFGPGTRLLVL.

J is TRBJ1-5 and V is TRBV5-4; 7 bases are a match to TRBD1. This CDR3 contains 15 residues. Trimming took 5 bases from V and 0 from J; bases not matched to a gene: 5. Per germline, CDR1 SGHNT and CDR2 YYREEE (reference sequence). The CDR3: CASSDRANSNQPQHF. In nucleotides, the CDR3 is TGTGCCAGCAGTGACAGGGCCAATAGCAATCAGCCCCAGCATTTT.

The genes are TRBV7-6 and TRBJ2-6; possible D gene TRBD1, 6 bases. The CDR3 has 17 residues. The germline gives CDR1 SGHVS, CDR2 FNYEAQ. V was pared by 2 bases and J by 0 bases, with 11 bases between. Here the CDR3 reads CASSLTRGRSGANVLTF. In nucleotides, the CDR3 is TGTGCCAGCAGCTTAACCAGGGGACGCTCTGGGGCCAACGTCCTGACTTTC.

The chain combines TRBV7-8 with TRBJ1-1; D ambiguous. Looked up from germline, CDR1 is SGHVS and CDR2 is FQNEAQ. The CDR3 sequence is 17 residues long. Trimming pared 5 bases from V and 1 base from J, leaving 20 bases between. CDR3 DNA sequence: TGTGCCAGCAGCCCATCGAACCAAGGGAAAAGGAACACTGAAGCTTTCTTT. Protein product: CASSPSNQGKRNTEAFF.

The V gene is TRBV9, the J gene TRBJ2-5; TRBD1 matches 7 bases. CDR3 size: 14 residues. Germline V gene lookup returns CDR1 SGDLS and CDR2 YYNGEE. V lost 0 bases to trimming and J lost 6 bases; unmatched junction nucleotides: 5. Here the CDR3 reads CASSVEGAKKTQYF. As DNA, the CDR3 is TGTGCCAGCAGCGTAGAGGGGGCGAAAAAGACCCAGTACTTC.